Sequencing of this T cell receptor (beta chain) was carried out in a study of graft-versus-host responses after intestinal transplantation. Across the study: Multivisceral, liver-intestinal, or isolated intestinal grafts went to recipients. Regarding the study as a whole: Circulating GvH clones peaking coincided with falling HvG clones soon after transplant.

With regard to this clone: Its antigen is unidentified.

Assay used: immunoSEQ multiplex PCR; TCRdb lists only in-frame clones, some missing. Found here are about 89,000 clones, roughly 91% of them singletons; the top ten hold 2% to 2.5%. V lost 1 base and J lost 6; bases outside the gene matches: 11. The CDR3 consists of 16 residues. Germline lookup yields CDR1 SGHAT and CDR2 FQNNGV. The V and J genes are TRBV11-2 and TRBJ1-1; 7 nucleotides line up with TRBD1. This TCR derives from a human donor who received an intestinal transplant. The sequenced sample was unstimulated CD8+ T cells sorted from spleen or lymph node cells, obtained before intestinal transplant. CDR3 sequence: CASSLARIDRVSEAFF. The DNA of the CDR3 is TGTGCCAGCAGCTTAGCCCGAATCGACAGGGTTTCTGAAGCTTTCTTT.